Presented here are 25 T cell receptor beta chains from one specimen sequenced in a study of blood T cell repertoires in COVID-19. This table comes from immunoSEQ multiplex PCR, and its TCRdb copy is limited to in-frame clones, with some not included. The table lists 140,000 or so clones, around 90% of them singletons. Sequenced sample: peripheral blood. The source of these receptors is a human donor in a cohort sampled during active COVID-19.

The chain recombines TRBV27 with TRBJ2-3; 8 bases align to TRBD2. The CDR3 totals 15 residues. V shed 1 base and J 6 bases; nucleotides not matched to a gene: 6. Germline V lookup: CDR1 MNHEY, CDR2 SMNVEV (reference sequence). The CDR3 DNA follows: TGTGCCAGCAGTTTATGGGGGACGGGAGGGGATACGCAGTATTTT. Its protein product is CASSLWGTGGDTQYF.

Here the CDR3 reads CASSRLGTSNEQYF. DNA for the CDR3: TGTGCCAGCAGTCGTCTCGGGACATCGAACGAGCAGTACTTC. The chain uses TRBV27 and TRBJ2-7, with TRBD1 as a possible D gene (6 bases). The ends were cut back, 5 bases at V and 5 bases at J, with 16 bases in the middle. The CDR3 has 14 amino acids. Germline values: CDR1 MNHEY, CDR2 SMNVEV (reference sequence).

V usage is TRBV2 and J usage is TRBJ2-5, with 12 bases that match TRBD2. Trimming at V came to 6 bases and at J to 4 bases, leaving 6 bases not matched to a gene. In germline, CDR1 is SNHLY, CDR2 FYNNEI. CDR3 size: 15 residues. The CDR3 loop is CASRETSGGPETQYF. The CDR3, as DNA: TGTGCCAGCAGAGAAACTAGCGGGGGGCCAGAGACCCAGTACTTC.

This chain uses TRBV5-1 with TRBJ2-7; TRBD1 matches at 7 bases. The CDR3 contains 18 residues. The ends lost 3 bases at V and 3 bases at J; junction bases unmatched: 18. CDR1 is SGHRS, CDR2 YFSETQ, per germline. CDR3 nucleotides: TGCGCCAGCAGCTCTCGAACCGGGACAGTCTCCCGACGCTACGAGCAGTACTTC. Amino acids: CASSSRTGTVSRRYEQYF.

The J gene is TRBJ2-7, the V gene TRBV5-1; a possible D gene is TRBD1 (6 bases). CDR1 is SGHRS and CDR2 is YFSETQ in the germline V gene. The V and J ends lost 4 bases and 0 bases respectively, with 11 bases between them. The CDR3 spans 14 residues. The CDR3, as DNA: TGCGCCAGCAGCAGCCGACAGGCCTCCTACGAGCAGTACTTC. It encodes CASSSRQASYEQYF.

V gene TRBV7-9 combines with J gene TRBJ1-1, with 7 bases that match TRBD1. The V gene's germline CDR1 is SEHNR and CDR2 FQNEAQ (reference sequence). With V trimmed by 5 bases and J by 0 bases, 9 bases remained unmatched. This CDR3 region has 16 residues. CDR3 amino acids: CASSLGTEGVNTEAFF. The CDR3 DNA sequence: TGTGCCAGCAGCCTAGGGACAGAAGGGGTGAACACTGAAGCTTTCTTT.

The chain has TRBV9 and TRBJ2-4, with unresolved D. Trimming took off 1 base at V and 8 bases at J, with 10 bases between the two ends. This CDR3 contains 13 residues. Germline V gene sequence: CDR1 SGDLS, CDR2 YYNGEE. Here the CDR3 reads CASSVHAADIQYF. The CDR3 region has the DNA TGTGCCAGCAGCGTACACGCGGCTGACATTCAGTACTTC.

V usage is TRBV5-8 and J usage is TRBJ2-1, with TRBD2 matching 11 bases. CDR1 and CDR2 (germline): SGHTS, YDEGEE. This CDR3 spans 17 amino acids. The V segment lost 0 bases and the J segment 0 bases; nucleotides outside the gene matches: 2. CDR3 sequence: CASSLVAGGSSYNEQFF. The CDR3 DNA sequence: TGTGCCAGCAGCTTGGTAGCGGGGGGGAGCTCCTACAATGAGCAGTTCTTC.

The chain employs TRBV11-2 and TRBJ1-2; D may be TRBD1 (5 bases). Germline V lookup: CDR1 SGHAT, CDR2 FQNNGV. Trimming took 1 base from V and 7 from J, leaving 19 bases between them. The CDR3 is 16 amino acids. CDR3 DNA: TGTGCCAGCAGCTTAGTCAAACCCGCAGGGATGGCTGGCTACACCTTC. This encodes CASSLVKPAGMAGYTF.

The CDR3 nucleotides read TGTGCCAGCAGCAGCGGGAGGGAAACGAATGAGCAGTTCTTC. It specifies CASSSGRETNEQFF. The chain is built from TRBV6-5 and TRBJ2-1; 10 positions agree with TRBD2. V gave up 6 bases and J gave up 7 bases; unmatched junction bases: 6. The length of the CDR3 is 14 residues. Germline V lookup: CDR1 MNHEY, CDR2 SVGAGI.

This chain joins TRBV5-1 and TRBJ2-1, with 7 bases lining up with TRBD2. The length of the CDR3 is 16 residues. CDR1 SGHRS and CDR2 YFSETQ come from the germline V gene. J gave up 4 bases and V 4 bases, and 11 bases lay outside the gene matches. The CDR3 here is CASSPAGRGNYNEQFF. The CDR3 nucleotides read TGCGCCAGCAGCCCGGCGGGGCGGGGGAATTACAATGAGCAGTTCTTC.

The chain couples TRBV7-7 to TRBJ2-5; TRBD2 matches at 7 bases. CDR1 and CDR2 (germline): SSHAT, FNYEAQ (reference sequence). The V gene end was trimmed by 2 bases and the J gene end by 7 bases; junction bases not matched to a gene: 10. The CDR3 runs to 15 residues. DNA for the CDR3: TGTGCCAGCAGCTTAACTAGGGACTCGGGAGGGACCCAGTACTTC. Its translation: CASSLTRDSGGTQYF.

The chain employs TRBV3-1 (or the pseudogene TRBV3-2) and TRBJ2-5, with 9 nucleotides matching TRBD2. The CDR3 sequence is 16 residues long. The junction had 8 bases not matched to a gene; V was cut back by 1 base and J by 5 bases. The germline CDR1 and CDR2 sequences are LGHDT and YNNKEL (reference sequence). CDR3 DNA sequence: TGTGCCAGCAGCCAAGGGGCGGGAGGGATTGGGGAGACCCAGTACTTC. Its protein product is CASSQGAGGIGETQYF.

This clone appeared a single time. The rearrangement uses TRBV9 and TRBJ2-5; D may be TRBD2 (5 bases). Trimming removed 0 bases at V and 4 bases at J, with 10 bases between. CDR1 and CDR2 from the germline V gene are SGDLS and YYNGEE. The CDR3 has 14 residues. CDR3: CASSVARDGETQYF. The CDR3 DNA is TGTGCCAGCAGCGTAGCCCGGGATGGAGAGACCCAGTACTTC.

The rearrangement links TRBV28 to TRBJ2-1; D is perhaps TRBD2 (6 bases). V was cut by 3 bases and J by 7 bases, with 16 bases left in between. Germline CDR1 is MDHEN and CDR2 is SYDVKM. The CDR3 totals 15 residues. The CDR3 protein is CASSFPSGVNNEQFF. The CDR3 DNA follows: TGTGCCAGCAGTTTCCCTTCGGGAGTTAATAATGAGCAGTTCTTC.

This chain connects TRBV3-1 (or the pseudogene TRBV3-2) to TRBJ2-2; the match to TRBD2 covers 9 bases. CDR1 and CDR2 from the germline V gene are LGHDT and YNNKEL (reference sequence). With V trimmed by 0 bases and J by 6 bases, 11 bases remained unmatched. The CDR3 covers 18 residues. The CDR3: CASSQEFAAGGRSGELFF. The CDR3 bases are TGTGCCAGCAGCCAAGAGTTTGCTGCGGGGGGGCGGTCCGGGGAGCTGTTTTTT.

The rearrangement links TRBV3-1 (or the pseudogene TRBV3-2) to TRBJ1-3; no definite D call. The CDR3 runs 15 residues. Germline V gene data show CDR1 as LGHDT and CDR2 as YNNKEL (reference sequence). The V end was cut by 1 base, the J end by 0 bases, with 7 bases between. The CDR3 here is CASSQARSSGNTIYF. In DNA form, the CDR3 reads TGTGCCAGCAGCCAAGCTAGGAGCTCTGGAAACACCATATATTTT.

The chain uses TRBV10-2 and TRBJ2-2; D is perhaps TRBD2 (5 bases). CDR1 and CDR2 (germline): WSHSY, SAAADI. The CDR3 consists of 14 residues. Trimming removed 9 bases at V and 3 bases at J, with 14 bases between. The CDR3 DNA sequence: TGCGCCAGTACCGAGGGCCGTGACACCGGGGAGCTGTTTTTT. Translating gives CASTEGRDTGELFF.

The V call is TRBV5-1, the J call TRBJ2-7; 7 nucleotides line up with TRBD1. The J segment lost 0 bases and the V segment lost 4 bases, leaving 4 bases of the junction unmatched. The CDR3 extends over 14 amino acids. CDR1 and CDR2 (germline): SGHRS, YFSETQ. CDR3 amino acids: CASSTGVPSYEQYF. The CDR3 DNA is TGCGCCAGCAGCACAGGGGTCCCCTCCTACGAGCAGTACTTC.

The chain carries TRBV11-2 and TRBJ2-3; 7 nucleotides align to TRBD1. This CDR3 contains 18 residues. V was pared by 5 bases and J by 0 bases, with 14 bases of the junction left unmatched. CDR1 is SGHAT, CDR2 FQNNGV, per germline. CDR3: CASSIGGLTLTSTDTQYF. The DNA of the CDR3 is TGTGCCAGCAGCATAGGGGGCCTCACTCTTACTAGCACAGATACGCAGTATTTT.

This clone was observed many times. V is TRBV7-2 and J is TRBJ2-1, with D unresolved. Germline CDR1 SGHTA, CDR2 FQGNSA. The CDR3 is 15 residues long. V was shortened by 0 bases and J by 3 bases, with 9 bases between the two germline ends. The CDR3 bases are TGTGCCAGCAGCTTAGCCCCAGGCCGCTACAATGAGCAGTTCTTC. It specifies CASSLAPGRYNEQFF.

The rearrangement uses TRBV7-6 and TRBJ1-3; D not resolved. The germline gives CDR1 SGHVS, CDR2 FNYEAQ. V shed 4 bases and J shed 2 bases, with 15 bases lying between them. The CDR3 runs to 16 residues. CDR3 DNA sequence: TGTGCCAGCAGCTACCGGGAGGGATCAGCTGGAAACACCATATATTTT. Amino acids: CASSYREGSAGNTIYF.

This clone was seen only a few times. V is TRBV5-8 and J is TRBJ2-5; 10 nucleotides align to TRBD1. The CDR3 is made up of 14 amino acids. With V trimmed by 4 bases and J by 4 bases, 4 bases remained unmatched. Germline V lookup: CDR1 SGHTS, CDR2 YDEGEE. CDR3 region: CASSPWTGGETQYF. The CDR3 nucleotides read TGTGCCAGCAGCCCGTGGACAGGGGGAGAGACCCAGTACTTC.

The rearrangement joins TRBV7-9 to TRBJ1-4, with a weak D call TRBD1 (5 bases). Trimming took off 8 bases at V and 7 bases at J, with 11 bases between the two ends. Germline V gives CDR1 SEHNR, CDR2 FQNEAQ (reference sequence). This CDR3 is 12 amino acids long. CDR3 DNA: TGTGCCAGCGGACCCGGGGGTGAAAAACTGTTTTTT. This sequence encodes CASGPGGEKLFF.

This clone was found a few times. J is TRBJ1-6 and V is TRBV14; D is possibly TRBD1 (5 bases). V was trimmed by 6 bases and J by 1 base, leaving 10 bases between them. The CDR3 is 15 residues long. Germline V gene lookup returns CDR1 SGHDN and CDR2 FVKESK. This chain's CDR3 is CASRDSISYNSPLHF. The CDR3 DNA is TGTGCCAGCAGAGACAGCATATCCTATAATTCACCCCTCCACTTT.